One sample yielded the 15 T cell receptor beta chains listed below, sequenced in a study of T cells expressing NK-cell markers. TCRdb re-called the 5' RACE reads and catalogs CDR3 proteins one per entry, DNA excluded. The sample data list 300,000 to 450,000 distinct CDR3 sequences. Sequencing was carried out using blood T cells: a sorted CD56 or NKG2C T cell subset, CD4+ or CD8+ T cells, or bulk PBMC T cells (not recorded which). Receptors originate from a man between 18 and 69 years old in good health.

This chain links TRBV6-5 with TRBJ2-1; TCRdb reports TRBD1, a call that lacks DNA to check it against. Germline CDR1 reads MNHEY; CDR2 reads SVGAGI. The CDR3 runs to 14 residues. CDR3 loop: CASSRDLSYNEQFF.

The chain has TRBV29-1 and TRBJ2-2. In germline, CDR1 is SQVTM, CDR2 ANQGSEA. The CDR3 loop spans 15 amino acids. The CDR3 sequence is CSVEDPRANTGELFF.

The chain carries TRBV29-1 and TRBJ2-3; as DNA is missing, the TRBD2 call by TCRdb cannot be tested. CDR1 is SQVTM, CDR2 ANQGSEA, per germline. This CDR3 is 13 amino acids long. The CDR3 reads CSVVRGPSDTQYF.

This chain uses TRBV20-1 with TRBJ2-1; the TRBD1 assignment by TCRdb is unverifiable without DNA. The CDR3 totals 17 residues. The V gene's germline CDR1 is DFQATT and CDR2 SNEGSKA (reference sequence). CDR3 loop: CSARDSQRGGLGNEQFF.

V usage is TRBV7-2 and J usage is TRBJ2-7; with no DNA, the TCRdb D assignment of TRBD2 cannot be verified. Per germline, CDR1 SGHTA and CDR2 FQGNSA. CDR3 length: 15 residues. CDR3 region: CASSPASGAVYEQYF. Combining the CDR3 with reference TRBV7-2 and TRBJ2-7 gives the whole variable domain GAGVSQSPSNKVTEKGKDVELRCDPISGHTALYWYRQSLGQGLEFLIYFQGNSAPDKSGLPSDRFSAERTGGSVSTLTIQRTQQEDSAVYLCASSPASGAVYEQYFGPGTRLTVT.

The chain carries TRBV12-3 or TRBV12-4 and TRBJ1-5. This CDR3 comprises 12 residues. CDR3 protein: CASSFGSQPQHF.

The V gene is TRBV12-3 or TRBV12-4, the J gene TRBJ2-7; TCRdb names TRBD2, which stays unverified in the absence of DNA. The CDR3 contains 17 residues. The CDR3 spells CASSPRTSGVWAYEQYF.

The chain carries TRBV11-2 and TRBJ1-5; TCRdb's D call, TRBD1, is unchecked because there is no DNA. The CDR3 is made up of 18 amino acids. CDR1 is SGHAT, CDR2 FQNNGV, per germline. CDR3 amino acids: CASSLDMGQGPGNQPQHF.

The chain links TRBV19 to TRBJ1-4; absent DNA, TCRdb's TRBD1 call cannot be checked. Germline CDR1 is LNHDA and CDR2 is SQIVND (reference sequence). The CDR3 is 14 residues long. CDR3 region: CASSIGPRGEKLFF.

The chain carries TRBV5-1 and TRBJ2-5; the TCRdb call, TRBD1, lacks DNA for checking. The CDR3 extends over 15 amino acids. Germline V gene data show CDR1 as SGHRS and CDR2 as YFSETQ. CDR3 sequence: CASSLVLGGLQTQYF.

The chain is built from TRBV6-1 and TRBJ2-5; TCRdb outputs TRBD1, but without DNA this stays unchecked. This CDR3 spans 15 amino acids. Germline V CDR1 and CDR2: MNHNS, SASEGT. The CDR3 reads CASRRPTGSSETQYF.

Measured by frequency, this clonotype is medium-sized. The chain combines TRBV27 with TRBJ2-3; TCRdb gives TRBD2 as the D gene, but with no DNA this cannot be confirmed. The germline gives CDR1 MNHEY, CDR2 SMNVEV (reference sequence). This CDR3 contains 15 residues. The CDR3: CASSFAGRGTDTQYF.

The gene calls are TRBV27 and TRBJ2-2; TCRdb gives TRBD1 as the D gene, but with no DNA this cannot be confirmed. Germline V gene sequence: CDR1 MNHEY, CDR2 SMNVEV (reference sequence). This CDR3 is 19 amino acids long. The CDR3 sequence: CASSLRAVQGQSLYGELFF.

The chain joins TRBV20-1 to TRBJ1-1. The germline CDR1 and CDR2 sequences are DFQATT and SNEGSKA (reference sequence). There are 14 residues in the CDR3. The CDR3 reads CSAIFPVSNTEAFF.

The chain is built from TRBV28 and TRBJ2-7; the TCRdb D gene call, TRBD1, has no DNA to confirm it. The CDR3 length is 17 residues. CDR1 is MDHEN and CDR2 is SYDVKM in the germline V gene. CDR3 sequence reads: CASSSPTLRGVFYEQYF.